This TCR beta chain comes out of a study of T cells in Graves' hyperthyroidism and ophthalmopathy. RNA transcripts were the template for amplifying TCR beta CDR3 regions. HTBI primers drove first-round RT-PCR of the TCR CDR3. One entry per CDR3 protein, called by TCRdb with MiXCR from the multiplex PCR reads. The table shows some 380,000 distinct CDR3 sequences, with approximately 13% occurring only once. Germline V gene data show CDR1 as WSHSY and CDR2 as SAAADI. The V end lost 8 bases, the J end lost 4 bases, and 12 bases lay between the germline ends. The CDR3 extends over 13 amino acids. Patients having uncontrolled infection, another autoimmune disease, pregnancy or lactation were not included. This clonotype was picked up many times. Its antigen is not known. Study findings and constraints: The model forecast ophthalmopathy, anticipating it by a median approximately 6 months before onset.

The V and J genes are TRBV10-2 and TRBJ1-5; D call uncertain. The sequence came from a man aged 25 to 45 with Graves' hyperthyroidism that later progressed to Graves' ophthalmopathy. Specimen: blood. Here the CDR3 reads CASDLEGNQPQHF. DNA for the CDR3: TGCGCCAGCGATCTCGAGGGTAATCAGCCCCAGCATTTT.